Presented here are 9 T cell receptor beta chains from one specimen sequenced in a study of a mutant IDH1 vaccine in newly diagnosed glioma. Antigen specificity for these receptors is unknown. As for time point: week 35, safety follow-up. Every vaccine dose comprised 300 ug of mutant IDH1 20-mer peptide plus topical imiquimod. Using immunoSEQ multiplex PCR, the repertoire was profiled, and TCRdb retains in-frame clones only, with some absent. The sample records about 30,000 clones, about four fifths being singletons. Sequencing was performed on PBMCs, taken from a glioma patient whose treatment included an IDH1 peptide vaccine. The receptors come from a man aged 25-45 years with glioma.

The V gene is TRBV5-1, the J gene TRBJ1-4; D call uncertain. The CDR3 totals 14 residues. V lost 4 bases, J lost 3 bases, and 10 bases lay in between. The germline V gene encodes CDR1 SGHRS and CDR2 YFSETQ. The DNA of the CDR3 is TGCGCCAGCAGCCCTAGTAGGGCTAATGAAAAACTGTTTTTT. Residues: CASSPSRANEKLFF. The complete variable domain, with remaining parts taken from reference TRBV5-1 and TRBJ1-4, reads KAGVTQTPRYLIKTRGQQVTLSCSPISGHRSVSWYQQTPGQGLQFLFEYFSETQRNKGNFPGRFSGRQFSNSRSEMNVSTLELGDSALYLCASSPSRANEKLFFGSGTQLSVL.

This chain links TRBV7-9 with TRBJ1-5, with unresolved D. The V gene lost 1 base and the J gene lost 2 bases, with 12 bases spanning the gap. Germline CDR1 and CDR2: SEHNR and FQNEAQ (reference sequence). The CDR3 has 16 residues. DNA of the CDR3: TGTGCCAGCAGCTTAGGTGGGGAATGGGGCAATCAGCCCCAGCATTTT. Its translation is CASSLGGEWGNQPQHF.

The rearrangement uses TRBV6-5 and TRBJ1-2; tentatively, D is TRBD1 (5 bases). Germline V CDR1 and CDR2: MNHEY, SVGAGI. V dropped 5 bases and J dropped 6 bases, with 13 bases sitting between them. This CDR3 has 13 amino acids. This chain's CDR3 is CASSKGVGDGYTF. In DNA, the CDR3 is TGTGCCAGCAGTAAAGGGGTAGGAGATGGCTACACCTTC.

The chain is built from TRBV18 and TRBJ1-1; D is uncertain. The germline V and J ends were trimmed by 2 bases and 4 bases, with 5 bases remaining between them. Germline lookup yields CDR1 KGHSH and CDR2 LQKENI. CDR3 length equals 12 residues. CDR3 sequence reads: CASSPLTTEAFF. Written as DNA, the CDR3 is TGTGCCAGCTCACCATTGACCACTGAAGCTTTCTTT.

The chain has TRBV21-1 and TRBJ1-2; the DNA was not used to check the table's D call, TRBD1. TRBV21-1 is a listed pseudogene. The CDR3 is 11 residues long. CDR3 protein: CASFQGIGYTF. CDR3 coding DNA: TGTGCCAGTTTTCAGGGGATCGGCTACACCTTC.

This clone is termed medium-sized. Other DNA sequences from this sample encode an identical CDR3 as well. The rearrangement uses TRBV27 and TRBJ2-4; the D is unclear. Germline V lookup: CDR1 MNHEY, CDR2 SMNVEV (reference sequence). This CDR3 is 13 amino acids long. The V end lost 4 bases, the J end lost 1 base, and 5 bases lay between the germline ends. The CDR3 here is CASSSTAKNIQYF. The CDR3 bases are TGTGCCAGCAGTTCCACGGCCAAAAACATTCAGTACTTC.

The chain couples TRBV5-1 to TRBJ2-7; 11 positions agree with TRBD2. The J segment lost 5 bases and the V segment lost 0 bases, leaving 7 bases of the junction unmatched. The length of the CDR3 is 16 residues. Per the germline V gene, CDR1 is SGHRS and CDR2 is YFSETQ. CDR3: CASSLDLAGGGDEQYF. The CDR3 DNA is TGCGCCAGCAGCTTGGATCTAGCGGGAGGAGGCGACGAGCAGTACTTC.

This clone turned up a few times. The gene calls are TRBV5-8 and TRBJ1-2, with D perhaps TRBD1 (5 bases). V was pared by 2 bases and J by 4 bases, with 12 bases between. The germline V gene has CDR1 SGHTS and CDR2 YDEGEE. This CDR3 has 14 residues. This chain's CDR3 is CASSFPGRSYGYTF. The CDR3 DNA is TGTGCCAGCAGCTTCCCGGGGCGCTCCTATGGCTACACCTTC.

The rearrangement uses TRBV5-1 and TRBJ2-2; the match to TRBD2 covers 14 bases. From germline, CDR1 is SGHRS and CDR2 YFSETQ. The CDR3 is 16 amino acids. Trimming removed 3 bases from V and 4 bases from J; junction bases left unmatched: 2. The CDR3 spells CASSSGTSGSTGELFF. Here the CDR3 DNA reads TGCGCCAGCAGCTCCGGGACTAGCGGGAGCACCGGGGAGCTGTTTTTT.